This TCR beta chain originates from a study of T-cell reconstitution after alpha-beta-depleted transplantation in children. Overall study results and limits: The high TCRbeta diversity at day 60 in some patients came from surviving recipient T cells and thymic progenitors. Reported findings indicate that, about two months after transplant, alpha-beta T cells came from several hundred expanded clones, which were derived from non-depleted graft cells. The main origin of T-cell counts and diversity one year after transplant was newly produced T cells.

The germline V and J ends were trimmed by 5 bases and 5 bases, with 16 bases remaining between them. CDR1 and CDR2 (germline): MNHNS, SASEGT. CDR3 length: 14 residues. About this clonotype: The antigen is not known.

TCRbeta library construction was performed incorporating unique molecular identifiers. MiXCR, run by TCRdb on the PCR reads, gives a single entry per CDR3 protein. The data hold hundreds of thousands of distinct CDR3 sequences, with under 15% observed a single time. The chain carries TRBV6-1 and TRBJ2-7; tentative D call: TRBD2 (5 bases). This TCR derives from a male patient younger than 18 who had a stem cell transplant for acute myeloid leukemia, so the T cells may come from the graft donor. The starting material was PBMCs, mostly from graft donor cells, obtained 360 days after TCRalphabeta/CD19-depleted stem cell transplant. The CDR3 DNA is TGTGCCAGCAGTCCCACGGGATTGCTGAACGAGCAGTACTTC. It specifies CASSPTGLLNEQYF.